A single sample gave rise to the 6 T cell receptor beta chains below, sequenced in a study of post-analysis software for immune sequencing data. Their target antigens are unknown. cDNA libraries for TCR beta contained unique molecular identifiers. TCRdb re-called the PCR reads with MiXCR, one entry per CDR3 protein. The sample lists 600,000 to 750,000 distinct CDR3 sequences; approximately 60% were seen once. Findings of the study overall: Among five TRBV segments more frequent in patients than controls were TRBV5-6, TRBV5-1 and TRBV20-1.

The sequencing input was blood. These receptors were taken from a girl aged 2-10 years with multiple sclerosis.

The chain carries TRBV20-1 and TRBJ2-3; 7 nucleotides align to TRBD1. V lost 6 bases to trimming and J lost 0 bases; unmatched junction nucleotides: 9. This CDR3 is 15 amino acids long. In germline, CDR1 is DFQATT, CDR2 SNEGSKA (reference sequence). CDR3 sequence (DNA): TGCAGTGCGCCCCCAGGGGGTCCTAGCACAGATACGCAGTATTTT. Encoded protein: CSAPPGGPSTDTQYF.

The rearrangement joins TRBV7-2 to TRBJ2-1; 7 bases map to TRBD1. Germline loops: CDR1 SGHTA, CDR2 FQGNSA. The CDR3 extends over 16 amino acids. The J segment lost 7 bases and the V segment lost 5 bases, leaving 14 bases of the junction unmatched. The CDR3 here is CASSQNRDRPVNEQFF. The CDR3 nucleotides read TGTGCCAGCAGCCAGAACCGGGACAGACCTGTTAATGAGCAGTTCTTC.

The chain carries TRBV5-1 and TRBJ2-5; 7 nucleotides agree with TRBD2. Germline trimming cut 0 bases from V and 2 bases from J; bases unmatched to any gene: 7. The CDR3 has 16 amino acids. The germline V gene has CDR1 SGHRS and CDR2 YFSETQ. The CDR3 DNA reads as TGCGCCAGCAGCTTGGTCTCTGAGGGAGGGCAAGAGACCCAGTACTTC. Translating gives CASSLVSEGGQETQYF.

This clonotype was counted a single time. The germline gene is not matched at one end of the junction; a read error may be the cause. V gene TRBV7-2 combines with J gene TRBJ2-2, with 12 bases identical to TRBD2. The CDR3 is made up of 17 amino acids. The germline CDR1 and CDR2 sequences are SGHTA and FQGNSA. In DNA form, the CDR3 reads TGTGCCAGCAGCTTATCTGGACTAGCGGGGAACACCGGGGAGCGGTTTTTT. It codes for CASSLSGLAGNTGERFF.

This clonotype was counted only a few times. The chain combines TRBV29-1 with TRBJ2-4; 7 nucleotides match TRBD1. The end of the DNA aligns better with TRBJ2-5, so the J call may be wrong. Germline CDR1 is SQVTM and CDR2 is ANQGSEA. The CDR3 contains 12 residues. The CDR3 loop is CSVVGTEETQYF. For the CDR3, the DNA is TGCAGCGTTGTAGGGACAGAAGAGACCCAGTACTTC.

V gene TRBV4-1 combines with J gene TRBJ2-5; the D gene is possibly TRBD2 (6 bases). V lost 1 base to trimming and J lost 5 bases, with 17 bases between them. The CDR3 is made up of 16 amino acids. The V gene's germline CDR1 is MGHRA and CDR2 YSYEKL. This CDR3 is CASSQVPGSRMETQYF. CDR3 in DNA: TGCGCCAGCAGCCAAGTTCCCGGGAGTCGGATGGAGACCCAGTACTTC.